This T cell receptor beta chain was identified in a study of response to subunit inactivated influenza vaccine. The table lists this clonotype with a few counts. Its antigen is as yet unknown. TCRdb reprocessed the RT-PCR reads with MiXCR, giving one entry per CDR3 protein. The top ten hold about a tenth of the sample, which has around 320,000 distinct CDR3 sequences, about 20% seen once. Study outcomes and limitations: The authors suggested that few new T cells are recruited per seasonal influenza vaccination.

Trimming left V 4 bases short and J 3 bases short, with 9 bases between. The CDR3 length is 13 residues. Germline values: CDR1 SQVTM, CDR2 ANQGSEA. V and J are TRBV29-1 and TRBJ2-2; D remains ambiguous. The sequence was obtained from a man aged 50-75 years who received an inactivated influenza vaccine. The sample was PBMCs from blood, taken 21 months after vaccination. CDR3 DNA: TGCAGCGTTGCCCGACGTGACACCGGGGAGCTGTTTTTT. It is translated as CSVARRDTGELFF.